This TCR beta chain was retrieved from a study of T cell repertoires in cytomegalovirus infection. Study-level background: Public TCR beta signatures indicated both CMV infection and matching HLA type.

There are many counts of this clonotype. The antigen is undetermined. TCRdb itself ran the reads through MiXCR, one entry per CDR3 protein. The table shows approximately 1,000,000 distinct CDR3 sequences, with 31% occurring only once. After removal of 1 base from V and 3 bases from J, the junction contained 11 bases not matched to a gene. This CDR3 region has 18 residues. Germline values: CDR1 SGHVS, CDR2 FQNEAQ. The rearrangement joins TRBV7-8 to TRBJ2-1, with 8 bases matching TRBD1. This receptor was obtained from a human donor in good health (CMV status not recorded). Some clones in this sample may be carry-over from other donors' samples. Sample: cultured CD8+ T cells from PBMCs, taken from culture after CMV antigen stimulation. The CDR3, as DNA: TGTGCCAGCAGCTTAGTGGACAGGGTCGGGGTTGGCTACAATGAGCAGTTCTTC. Residues: CASSLVDRVGVGYNEQFF.